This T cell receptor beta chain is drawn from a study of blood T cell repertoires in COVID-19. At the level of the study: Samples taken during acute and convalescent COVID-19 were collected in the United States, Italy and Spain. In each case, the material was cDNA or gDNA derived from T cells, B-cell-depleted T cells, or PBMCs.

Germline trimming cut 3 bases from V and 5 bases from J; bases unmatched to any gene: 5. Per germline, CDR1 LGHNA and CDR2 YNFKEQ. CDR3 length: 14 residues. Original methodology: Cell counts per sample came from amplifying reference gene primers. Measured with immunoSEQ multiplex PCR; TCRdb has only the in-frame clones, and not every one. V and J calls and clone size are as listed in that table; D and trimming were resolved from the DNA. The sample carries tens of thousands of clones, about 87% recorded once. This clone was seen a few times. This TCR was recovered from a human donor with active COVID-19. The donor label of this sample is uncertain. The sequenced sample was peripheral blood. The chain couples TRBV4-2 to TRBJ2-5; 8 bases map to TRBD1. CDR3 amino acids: CASSQGQEQETQYF. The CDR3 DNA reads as TGTGCCAGCAGCCAGGGACAGGAACAGGAGACCCAGTACTTC.